This section outlines one T cell receptor beta chain sequence together with its context. This entry belongs to a study of shared clonotypes between healthy human individuals. Genomic DNA belonging to each subset was distributed in equal measure over several immunoSEQ plates. The unsorted PBMC sample used ten immunoSEQ deep assay plates. How the authors handled the data: ImmunoSEQ yielded junction-only sequences lacking quality scores, so filtering differed. Here immunoSEQ multiplex PCR was the method, and the copy in TCRdb shows in-frame clones only, minus some. V, J and clone size are taken as reported in that table, and D and trimming were inferred from the DNA itself. Here the sample spans about 510,000 clones, 75% to 80% being singletons. The sample comprised PBMCs. The receptor was isolated from a woman in her 40s in good health. Some clones in this sample may be carry-over from other donors' samples.

The CDR3 protein is CATSKGLAGLPSGANVLTF. The CDR3, as DNA: TGTGCCACCAGCAAGGGACTAGCGGGTTTACCCTCTGGGGCCAACGTCCTGACTTTC. This chain links TRBV15 with TRBJ2-6, with 12 bases aligning to TRBD2. The CDR3 loop spans 19 amino acids. Unmatched junction bases numbered 7, after V lost 4 bases and J lost 0 bases. From germline, CDR1 is LNHNV and CDR2 YYDKDF (reference sequence).